Listed below are T cell receptor beta chains from one sample, sequenced in a study of T cells in Graves' hyperthyroidism and ophthalmopathy. TCRdb ran MiXCR on the multiplex PCR reads and lists one entry per CDR3 protein. Altogether a few hundred thousand distinct CDR3 sequences are present, over 20% being singletons, with the ten largest covering roughly 60%. Sequencing input: blood. The receptors were sampled from a man younger than 45 with Graves' ophthalmopathy. The CDR3 runs from the conserved cysteine through the conserved F or W. The D gene is left open where the match is weak. A clone size is listed for some rows: how often the clone was seen (once, few, many), or a class if it is expanded.

j_call v_call d_call cdr3_length clone_size cdr3_aa cdr3_nt
TRBJ2-1 TRBV5-1 TRBD2 18 few CASSLGLAGAVSYNEQFF TGCGCCAGCAGCTTGGGGCTAGCGGGAGCGGTGTCCTACAATGAGCAGTTCTTC
TRBJ2-3 TRBV30 - 12 - CARGRGTDTQYF TGTGCCCGTGGCAGGGGCACAGATACGCAGTATTTT
TRBJ2-3 TRBV20-1 TRBD2 16 many CSARRPLAGSTDTQYF TGCAGTGCTCGCCGTCCCCTAGCGGGAAGCACAGATACGCAGTATTTT
TRBJ2-7 TRBV24-1 - 13 - CATIFRLTYEQYF TGTGCCACCATATTTAGGCTTACCTACGAGCAGTACTTC
TRBJ2-7 TRBV28 TRBD2 15 once CASRLQTSGRDEQYF TGTGCCAGCAGACTACAGACTAGCGGGAGGGACGAGCAGTACTTC
TRBJ2-5 TRBV4-1 - 14 few CASSQVGGVETQYF TGCGCCAGCAGCCAAGTAGGAGGGGTTGAGACCCAGTACTTC
TRBJ2-7 TRBV20-1 TRBD2 15 - CSARDLAGGTYEQYF TGCAGTGCTAGAGATTTAGCGGGAGGCACCTACGAGCAGTACTTC
TRBJ1-1 TRBV30 - 15 many CAWSSSGWRNTEAFF TGTGCCTGGAGTTCCTCAGGCTGGAGGAACACTGAAGCTTTCTTT
TRBJ2-2 TRBV12-3/TRBV12-4 TRBD1 15 many CASTPSGGGTGELFF TGTGCCAGCACCCCCTCAGGGGGCGGCACCGGGGAGCTGTTTTTT
TRBJ2-3 TRBV19 - 12 - CASRREGYTQYF TGTGCCAGTAGGCGCGAGGGGTATACGCAGTATTTT
TRBJ1-1 TRBV29-1 - 14 - CSVAQGFNPWGAFF TGCAGCGTTGCACAGGGCTTCAATCCGTGGGGAGCTTTCTTT
TRBJ2-1 TRBV12-3/TRBV12-4 TRBD1 15 once CASSLKGTGNYEQFF TGTGCCAGCAGCCTTAAGGGGACAGGGAACTATGAGCAGTTCTTC
TRBJ1-1 TRBV11-3 - 16 - CASSLESGQRHTEAFF TGTGCCAGCAGCTTAGAGTCTGGGCAGAGACACACTGAAGCTTTCTTT
TRBJ2-7 TRBV7-2 TRBD2 15 few CASSSILAPGYEQYF TGTGCCAGCAGCTCGATACTAGCGCCGGGGTACGAGCAGTACTTC
TRBJ1-5 TRBV28 TRBD1 15 - CASRSGGRGNQPQHF TGTGCCAGCAGATCAGGGGGTCGAGGCAATCAGCCCCAGCATTTT
TRBJ2-7 TRBV3-1 TRBD1 15 few CASSHTGTGVYEQYF TGTGCCAGCAGCCACACCGGGACAGGGGTTTACGAGCAGTACTTC
TRBJ2-1 TRBV29-1 - 13 few CSVGSGLGGEQFF TGCAGCGTTGGCTCCGGTTTGGGCGGGGAGCAGTTCTTC
TRBJ1-1 TRBV20-1 - 13 few CSAREGRNTEAFF TGCAGTGCTAGAGAGGGTCGGAACACTGAAGCTTTCTTT
TRBJ2-7 TRBV6-8 - 12 - CASGQLTYEQYF TGTGCCAGCGGGCAACTCACCTACGAGCAGTACTTC
TRBJ2-1 TRBV6-5 - 17 few CASSYSRPAGDYNEQFF TGTGCCAGCAGTTACTCCCGTCCAGCGGGCGATTACAATGAGCAGTTCTTC
TRBJ2-1 TRBV12-3/TRBV12-4 - 13 - CASSLVGFNEQFF TGTGCCAGCAGTTTAGTAGGTTTCAATGAGCAGTTCTTC
TRBJ1-4 TRBV18 - 14 - CASSPRTADEKLFF TGTGCCAGCTCACCCCGGACGGCGGATGAAAAACTGTTTTTT
TRBJ2-5 TRBV30 TRBD2 13 many CAWSVFSGETQYF TGTGCCTGGAGTGTTTTTAGCGGGGAGACCCAGTACTTC
TRBJ2-7 TRBV6-5 TRBD1 15 - CASSYSDRVSYEQYF TGTGCCAGCAGTTACTCCGACAGGGTTAGCTACGAGCAGTACTTC
TRBJ2-3 TRBV5-1 TRBD1 15 - CASSPTGQAVDTRYF TGCGCCAGCAGCCCAACGGGACAGGCTGTAGATACGCGGTATTTT
TRBJ1-4 TRBV7-9 - 14 - CASSLVGANEKLFF TGTGCCAGCAGCTTAGTTGGGGCCAATGAAAAACTGTTTTTT
TRBJ2-1 TRBV13 TRBD2 18 few CASSPRLAGVGSYNEQFF TGTGCCAGCAGCCCTCGGCTAGCGGGAGTAGGGTCCTACAATGAGCAGTTCTTC
TRBJ2-7 TRBV2 - 14 - CASSGSIMDYEQYF TGTGCCAGCAGTGGATCCATCATGGACTACGAGCAGTACTTC
TRBJ2-2 TRBV12-3/TRBV12-4 - 16 - CASSIDSRANTGELFF TGTGCCAGCAGTATCGACAGCCGCGCGAACACCGGGGAGCTGTTTTTT
TRBJ2-7 TRBV4-1 - 15 - CASSHDRGPTYEQYF TGCGCCAGCAGCCACGACAGAGGGCCAACCTACGAGCAGTACTTC
TRBJ2-2 TRBV12-3/TRBV12-4 TRBD1 14 few CASSWDRATGELFF TGTGCCAGCAGCTGGGACAGGGCAACCGGGGAGCTGTTTTTT
TRBJ2-3 TRBV9 TRBD2 16 - CASSVLAGETTDTQYF TGTGCCAGCAGCGTACTAGCGGGAGAGACCACAGATACGCAGTATTTT
TRBJ2-1 TRBV30 - 13 many CAWNPYSYNEQFF TGTGCCTGGAATCCGTATTCCTACAATGAGCAGTTCTTC
TRBJ2-1 TRBV5-6 TRBD2 19 - CASSLEGMGGSGRNNEQFF TGTGCCAGCAGCTTGGAGGGTATGGGGGGGTCGGGAAGAAACAATGAGCAGTTCTTC
TRBJ2-3 TRBV24-1 - 16 - CATSDPGLYSTDTQYF TGTGCCACCAGTGACCCGGGACTGTATAGCACAGATACGCAGTATTTT
TRBJ2-1 TRBV5-6 - 16 - CASSLWQGGSYNEQFF TGTGCCAGCAGCTTGTGGCAGGGAGGTTCCTACAATGAGCAGTTCTTC
TRBJ2-6 TRBV6-1 TRBD2 17 many CASRPIAGSSGANVLTF TGTGCCAGCAGACCGATAGCGGGGAGCTCTGGGGCCAACGTCCTGACTTTC
TRBJ1-2 TRBV27 - 14 few CASRHRAFDYGYTF TGTGCCAGCAGACACAGGGCTTTCGACTATGGCTACACCTTC
TRBJ1-5 TRBV14 - 13 - CASSPFSGTGLHF TGTGCCAGCAGCCCGTTTTCGGGGACGGGTCTGCATTTT
TRBJ2-7 TRBV27 - 11 - CASRHGYEQYF TGTGCCAGCAGACACGGCTACGAGCAGTACTTC
TRBJ1-5 TRBV7-8 - 14 - CASSLKLENQPQHF TGTGCCAGCAGCTTAAAGCTGGAGAATCAGCCCCAGCATTTT
TRBJ2-1 TRBV7-8 - 11 many CASSLPDEQFF TGTGCCAGCAGCCTCCCGGATGAGCAGTTCTTC
TRBJ1-1 TRBV3-1 - 13 many CASRPRRNTEAFF TGTGCCAGCAGGCCCCGCAGGAACACTGAAGCTTTCTTT
TRBJ1-3 TRBV28 - 11 - CAGKDGNTIYF TGTGCCGGCAAGGATGGAAACACCATATATTTT
TRBJ2-5 TRBV5-1 TRBD2 15 - CASNLSPTSWETQYF TGCGCCAGCAACTTGAGCCCGACTAGCTGGGAGACCCAGTACTTC
TRBJ1-2 TRBV28 TRBD1 13 few CASRETGDGGYTF TGTGCCAGCAGGGAGACAGGGGATGGTGGCTACACCTTC